A single sample gave rise to the 31 T cell receptor beta chains below, sequenced in a study of molecular identifiers for immune sequencing clone quantification. TCRdb called the PCR reads again in MiXCR, with one record for every CDR3 protein. This sample yields hundreds of thousands of distinct CDR3 sequences, of which about 25% are seen a single time; about 0.8% belongs to the top ten. Sample: naive CD8+ T cells from blood, with Jurkat cell RNA spiked in. The subset denotes: FACS-sorted CD8+CD4-CCR7+CD45RA+ naive T cells. The receptors originated from a human donor in good health. Some libraries in this study had Jurkat cell RNA spiked in.

The V and J genes are TRBV20-1 and TRBJ2-7; TRBD2 matches 8 bases. The CDR3 covers 18 residues. Germline V CDR1 and CDR2: DFQATT, SNEGSKA (reference sequence). The ends lost 4 bases at V and 5 bases at J; junction bases unmatched: 22. The CDR3 reads CSATPQSGGPALRNEQYF. The CDR3 DNA reads as TGCAGTGCTACGCCTCAGAGCGGGGGCCCCGCGTTGAGAAACGAGCAGTACTTC.

This clonotype was seen more than once but under ten times. V gene TRBV6-2 or TRBV6-3 combines with J gene TRBJ2-5, with D unclear. The CDR3 covers 10 residues. Deletions cut 8 bases from V and 2 bases from J, with 3 bases between. Germline V CDR1 and CDR2: MNHEY, SVGEGT. CDR3 bases: TGTGCCAGCGGGCAAGAGACCCAGTACTTC. Translated: CASGQETQYF.

Notes on this clonotype: With a much larger clone just one base away, this may be a read error. This chain links TRBV30 with TRBJ2-3, with D possibly being TRBD1 (6 bases). Trimming cost V 8 bases and J 2 bases, with 11 bases left between them. Germline CDR1 GTSNPN, CDR2 SVGIG (reference sequence). There are 12 residues in the CDR3. CDR3 in DNA: TGTGCCCGTCGACAGGACACAGATACGCAGTATTTT. Translating it yields CARRQDTDTQYF. Based on the CDR3 plus reference TRBV30 and TRBJ2-3, the full variable domain is SQTIHQWPATLVQPVGSPLSLECTVEGTSNPNLYWYRQAAGRGLQLLFYSVGIGQISSEVPQNLSASRPQDRQFILSSKKLLLSDSGFYLCARRQDTDTQYFGPGTRLTVL.

V is TRBV4-3 and J is TRBJ2-5, with a weak D call TRBD1 (7 bases). The V and J ends lost 0 bases and 4 bases respectively, with 15 bases between them. Germline V gene lookup returns CDR1 LGHNA and CDR2 YSLEER. The CDR3 is made up of 16 amino acids. The CDR3 is CASSQDRGQGGETQYF. In nucleotides, the CDR3 is TGCGCCAGCAGCCAAGATCGGGGTCAGGGGGGAGAGACCCAGTACTTC.

Comment on this clonotype: Germline is not matched at one junction end, which may reflect a read error. The rearrangement uses TRBV6-6 and TRBJ2-7; D is undetermined. CDR1 MNHNY and CDR2 SVGAGI come from the germline V gene (reference sequence). CDR3 size: 12 residues. DNA for the CDR3: TGTGCCAGCAGCCCTAGACCTCTCGAGCAGTGCTTC. It encodes CASSPRPLEQCF.

This clonotype was seen repeatedly, ten times or more. This rearrangement joins TRBV7-2 to TRBJ2-7; D perhaps matches TRBD2 (6 bases). Germline V gene sequence: CDR1 SGHTA, CDR2 FQGNSA. The CDR3 has 15 amino acids. Trimming removed 5 bases from V and 1 base from J, with 15 bases in between. The chain's CDR3 is CASSQSAGLSYEQYF. The CDR3 region has the DNA TGTGCCAGCAGCCAATCGGCGGGGTTATCCTACGAGCAGTACTTC.

This clonotype was counted many times. This chain uses TRBV12-3 or TRBV12-4 with TRBJ2-7; the match to TRBD1 covers 10 bases. V was clipped by 5 bases and J by 1 base; unmatched bases: 14. The CDR3 totals 18 residues. The DNA of the CDR3 is TGTGCCAGCAGTGGTCTCCCGGGACAGGGGCCATCTTCCTACGAGCAGTACTTC. Encoded protein: CASSGLPGQGPSSYEQYF.

A note on this clonotype: Since a much larger clone is just one base distant, this may be a read error. Since no conserved phenylalanine or tryptophan closes the CDR3, a read error is the likely cause. The chain joins TRBV5-4 to TRBJ2-5; no reliable D call. This CDR3 is built from 12 residues. V lost 1 base to trimming and J lost 4 bases, with 5 bases between them. Germline V gene sequence: CDR1 SGHNT, CDR2 YYREEE (reference sequence). This chain's CDR3 is CASSLWGETQYY. DNA for the CDR3: TGTGCCAGCAGCTTGTGGGGAGAGACCCAGTACTAC.

The table lists this clonotype with many counts. The V and J genes are TRBV4-3 and TRBJ2-7, with 9 bases lining up with TRBD1. Germline CDR1 and CDR2: LGHNA and YSLEER. V trimming: 3 bases; J trimming: 1 base; junction bases outside the gene matches: 4. The CDR3 length is 15 residues. The CDR3 sequence is CASSQGTGLSYEQYF. CDR3 bases: TGCGCCAGCAGCCAGGGGACAGGGTTATCCTACGAGCAGTACTTC.

The chain is built from TRBV19 and TRBJ2-2, with 7 bases that match TRBD1. CDR3 length equals 15 residues. Germline V gives CDR1 LNHDA, CDR2 SQIVND (reference sequence). V shed 8 bases and J 4 bases; nucleotides not matched to a gene: 10. CDR3 residues: CASRMTGWGTGELFF. The CDR3 DNA reads as TGTGCCAGTCGGATGACAGGGTGGGGCACCGGGGAGCTGTTTTTT.

In its sample, this clonotype was seen once. An end of the junction does not agree with germline; a read error may underlie this. The chain joins TRBV18 to TRBJ2-7; perhaps TRBD1 as D (6 bases). This CDR3 comprises 14 residues. In germline, CDR1 is KGHSH, CDR2 LQKENI. In DNA, the CDR3 is TGTGCCAGCTCACCATGGGCCAGGGGTCACGAGCAGCACTTC. It encodes CASSPWARGHEQHF. Using reference TRBV18 and TRBJ2-7 for the parts outside the CDR3, the full variable domain is NAGVMQNPRHLVRRRGQEARLRCSPMKGHSHVYWYRQLPEEGLKFMVYLQKENIIDESGMPKERFSAEFPKEGPSILRIQQVVRGDSAAYFCASSPWARGHEQHFGPGTRLTVT.

This clonotype was counted at least ten times. This chain joins TRBV14 and TRBJ2-2; tentative D call: TRBD2 (5 bases). The germline CDR1 and CDR2 sequences are SGHDN and FVKESK. V was clipped by 6 bases and J by 6 bases, with 5 bases between them. CDR3 size: 11 residues. The CDR3 reads CASRRAGELFF. The CDR3 DNA sequence: TGTGCCAGCAGGCGGGCCGGGGAGCTGTTTTTT.

This clonotype was observed at least ten times. This chain joins TRBV28 and TRBJ2-5; 7 bases are a match to TRBD1. Per the germline V gene, CDR1 is MDHEN and CDR2 is SYDVKM. V shed 5 bases, J shed 10 bases, and the junction held 16 bases outside the gene matches. This CDR3 has 15 amino acids. CDR3 amino acids: CASSRRIPDRTVQYF. CDR3 DNA: TGTGCCAGCAGTAGGCGGATTCCGGACAGGACGGTCCAGTACTTC. Together with reference TRBV28 and TRBJ2-5, the CDR3 gives the full variable domain: DVKVTQSSRYLVKRTGEKVFLECVQDMDHENMFWYRQDPGLGLRLIYFSYDVKMKEKGDIPEGYSVSREKKERFSLILESASTNQTSMYLCASSRRIPDRTVQYFGPGTRLLVL.

This clonotype was detected ten times or more. The chain joins TRBV29-1 to TRBJ1-1; no clear D gene. Trimming took off 3 bases at V and 0 bases at J, with 14 bases between the two ends. The CDR3 loop spans 15 amino acids. Germline CDR1 SQVTM, CDR2 ANQGSEA. The CDR3 DNA sequence: TGCAGCGTTGACAGTCCGATAATAATGAACACTGAAGCTTTCTTT. Residues: CSVDSPIIMNTEAFF.

With respect to this clonotype: This may arise from a read error, as a much more abundant clone is one base away. V gene TRBV6-2 or TRBV6-3 combines with J gene TRBJ2-3, with D maybe TRBD1 (5 bases). Germline loops: CDR1 MNHEY, CDR2 SVGEGT. The CDR3 is 18 amino acids. The CDR3 DNA is TGTGCCAGCAGTTACCCCCGGACAACCTTCCAGAACACAGGTACGCAGTATTTT. Translating it yields CASSYPRTTFQNTGTQYF.

A word on this clonotype: This may arise from a read error, as a much more abundant clone is one base away. The CDR3 loop is CASSPPTLGSNTGELFF. The DNA of the CDR3 is TGTGCCAGCAGCCCCCCTACACTTGGGTCCAACACCGGGGAGCTGTTTTTT. The chain employs TRBV7-9 and TRBJ2-2; D is unclear. V was trimmed by 5 bases and J by 2 bases, leaving 18 bases between them. This CDR3 region has 17 residues. Germline V gives CDR1 SEHNR, CDR2 FQNEAQ (reference sequence).

A remark on this clonotype: An end of the junction does not agree with germline; a read error may underlie this. The V gene is TRBV4-3, the J gene TRBJ2-4; D is unresolved. This CDR3 is 12 amino acids long. Germline V gives CDR1 LGHNA, CDR2 YSLEER. This CDR3 is CAKGYNKNIHYF. CDR3 nucleotides: TGCGCCAAGGGCTATAACAAAAACATTCACTACTTC.

This clonotype was seen at least ten times. This sequence joins TRBV6-5 and TRBJ1-1; D uncertain. This CDR3 contains 15 residues. Germline V CDR1 and CDR2: MNHEY, SVGAGI. The V end lost 0 bases, the J end lost 0 bases, and 8 bases lay between the germline ends. As DNA, the CDR3 is TGTGCCAGCAGTTACTCGACCCTTCTGAACACTGAAGCTTTCTTT. Amino acid sequence: CASSYSTLLNTEAFF.

J is TRBJ1-1 and V is TRBV7-6; 7 nucleotides match TRBD1. The CDR3 covers 15 residues. In germline, CDR1 is SGHVS, CDR2 FNYEAQ. Trimming at V came to 5 bases and at J to 0 bases, leaving 6 bases not matched to a gene. The CDR3 loop is CASSQMGTVNTEAFF. The CDR3 nucleotides read TGTGCCAGCAGCCAGATGGGGACAGTGAACACTGAAGCTTTCTTT.

On this clonotype: This could be a read error, since a much larger clone is one nucleotide away. This chain joins TRBV16 and TRBJ2-6, with 10 bases identical to TRBD1. CDR1 is KGHSY, CDR2 FQNENV, per germline. This CDR3 is 20 amino acids long. CDR3 sequence: CAGSQSTGGLLSSGANVLTF. The DNA for the CDR3 is TGTGCCGGCAGCCAATCGACAGGGGGCTTATTAAGCTCTGGGGCCAACGTCCTGACTTTC.

Regarding this clonotype: A much larger clone sits a single nucleotide away, making a read error possible. This chain joins TRBV5-3 and TRBJ1-5, with D unclear. TRBV5-3 is identified as an open reading frame with a role that is uncertain. Trimming pared 8 bases from V and 0 bases from J, leaving 15 bases between. CDR3 length equals 15 residues. The CDR3 loop reads CASCSVDDSNQPQHF. The DNA for the CDR3 is TGTGCCAGCTGCTCCGTGGACGATAGCAATCAGCCCCAGCATTTT.

Concerning this clonotype itself: A much bigger clone sits one base away, suggesting this may be a read error. This chain links TRBV7-9 with TRBJ1-1; 7 bases match TRBD1. The CDR3 sequence is 15 residues long. The V gene's germline CDR1 is SEHNR and CDR2 FQNEAQ (reference sequence). CDR3 DNA: TGTGCCAGCAGTACCCCAGGGGGTACGGACACTGAAGATTTCTTT. It is translated as CASSTPGGTDTEDFF.

Of note for this clonotype: At one end the junction does not follow the germline gene, possibly because of a read error. The chain has TRBV7-9 and TRBJ2-1; TRBD1 might be the D (5 bases). The CDR3 runs to 13 residues. CDR1 is SEHNR and CDR2 is FQNEAQ in the germline V gene (reference sequence). This CDR3 is CAGSLVDRIIEFF. CDR3 bases: TGTGCCGGCAGCTTAGTCGACAGAATTATTGAGTTCTTC.

This clonotype occurred many times. The rearrangement joins TRBV27 to TRBJ1-5; D is possibly TRBD1 (5 bases). The CDR3 loop spans 14 amino acids. Trimming removed 3 bases from V and 7 bases from J, with 13 bases in between. Germline CDR1 is MNHEY and CDR2 is SMNVEV (reference sequence). CDR3 bases: TGTGCCAGCAGTTTGGCAGGGCAAGGCCAGCCCCAGCATTTT. Protein: CASSLAGQGQPQHF.

To note about this clonotype: Just one base apart from a much larger clone, this may be a read error. The gene calls are TRBV19 and TRBJ1-5; D unclear. Germline assignment: CDR1 LNHDA and CDR2 SQIVND (reference sequence). This CDR3 spans 16 amino acids. The CDR3 is CASSEGRWAGNQPPHF. CDR3 nucleotide sequence: TGTGCCAGTAGTGAAGGGCGTTGGGCAGGCAATCAGCCCCCGCATTTT.

This clonotype was seen at least ten times. The V call is TRBV27, the J call TRBJ1-1; possibly TRBD1 for D (5 bases). Trimming removed 5 bases at V and 5 bases at J, with 12 bases between. Germline values: CDR1 MNHEY, CDR2 SMNVEV (reference sequence). This CDR3 is built from 13 residues. The DNA of the CDR3 is TGTGCCAGCAGTCTTCAGGGTTGGACTGAAGCTTTCTTT. Encoded protein: CASSLQGWTEAFF.

Worth noting for this clonotype: A read error may be the cause here, since a much bigger clone is one base away. V is TRBV4-1 and J is TRBJ2-3; D is possibly TRBD1 or TRBD2 (6 bases each). Trimming shortened V by 1 base and J by 1 base, and 12 bases separated the two germline ends. The CDR3 has 16 residues. Germline V lookup: CDR1 MGHRA, CDR2 YSYEKL. The CDR3 nucleotides are TGCGCCAGCAGCCAAGGCGGGACACCTGGCACAGATACGCAGTATTTT. Protein product: CASSQGGTPGTDTQYF.

This clonotype appeared a few times. The chain uses TRBV28 and TRBJ1-3; D gene ambiguous. V lost 5 bases and J lost 0, with 11 bases in between. The CDR3 has 15 amino acids. The germline V gene has CDR1 MDHEN and CDR2 SYDVKM. This chain's CDR3 is CASSERRISGNTIYF. CDR3 DNA: TGTGCCAGCAGTGAGCGCAGGATCTCTGGAAACACCATATATTTT. The full variable domain, rest sourced from reference TRBV28 and TRBJ1-3, is DVKVTQSSRYLVKRTGEKVFLECVQDMDHENMFWYRQDPGLGLRLIYFSYDVKMKEKGDIPEGYSVSREKKERFSLILESASTNQTSMYLCASSERRISGNTIYFGEGSWLTVV.

Many counts were recorded for this clonotype. This chain uses TRBV28 with TRBJ2-7, with 8 bases matching TRBD2. The CDR3 loop spans 14 amino acids. V shed 4 bases, J shed 3 bases, and the junction held 5 bases outside the gene matches. Germline V lookup: CDR1 MDHEN, CDR2 SYDVKM. CDR3 in amino acids: CASSYASGSYEQYF. CDR3 in DNA: TGTGCCAGCAGTTACGCCAGCGGGAGCTACGAGCAGTACTTC.

The chain recombines TRBV11-3 with TRBJ2-1; 7 bases are shared with TRBD2. Per germline, CDR1 SGHNT and CDR2 YENEEA. Trimming cost V 5 bases and J 5 bases; bases outside gene matches: 9. This CDR3 comprises 15 residues. CDR3 amino acids: CASSPRLASHNEQFF. DNA of the CDR3: TGTGCCAGCAGCCCACGACTAGCTAGTCACAATGAGCAGTTCTTC.

This sequence joins TRBV7-8 and TRBJ1-5, with D perhaps TRBD1 (5 bases). Trimming took off 1 base at V and 3 bases at J, with 10 bases between the two ends. The CDR3 is made up of 15 amino acids. Germline V gene data show CDR1 as SGHVS and CDR2 as FQNEAQ. The CDR3: CASSLGGVPNQPQHF. DNA for the CDR3: TGTGCCAGCAGCTTAGGGGGGGTTCCCAATCAGCCCCAGCATTTT.